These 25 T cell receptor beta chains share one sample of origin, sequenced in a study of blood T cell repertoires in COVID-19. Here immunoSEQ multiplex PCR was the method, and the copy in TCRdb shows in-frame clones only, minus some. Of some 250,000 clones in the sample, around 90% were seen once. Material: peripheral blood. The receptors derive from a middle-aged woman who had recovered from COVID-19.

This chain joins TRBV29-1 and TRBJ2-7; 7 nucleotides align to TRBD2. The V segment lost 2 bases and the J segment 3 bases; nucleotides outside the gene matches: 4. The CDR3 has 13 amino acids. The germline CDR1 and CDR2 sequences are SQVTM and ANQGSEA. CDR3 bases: TGCAGCGTTGAACGGGAGGATCGCTACGAGCAGTACTTC. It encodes CSVEREDRYEQYF.

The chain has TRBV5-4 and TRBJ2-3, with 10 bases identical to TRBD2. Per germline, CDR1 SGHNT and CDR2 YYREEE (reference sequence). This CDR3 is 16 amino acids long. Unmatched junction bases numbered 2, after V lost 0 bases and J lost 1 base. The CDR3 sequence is CASSLAGTSGTDTQYF. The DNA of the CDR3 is TGTGCCAGCAGCTTGGCCGGGACTAGCGGCACAGATACGCAGTATTTT.

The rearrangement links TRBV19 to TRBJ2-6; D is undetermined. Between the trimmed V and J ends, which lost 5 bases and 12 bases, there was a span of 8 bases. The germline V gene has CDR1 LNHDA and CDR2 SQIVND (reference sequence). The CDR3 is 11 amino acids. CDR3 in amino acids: CASSPQVVLTF. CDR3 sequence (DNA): TGTGCCAGTAGTCCCCAGGTCGTCCTGACTTTC.

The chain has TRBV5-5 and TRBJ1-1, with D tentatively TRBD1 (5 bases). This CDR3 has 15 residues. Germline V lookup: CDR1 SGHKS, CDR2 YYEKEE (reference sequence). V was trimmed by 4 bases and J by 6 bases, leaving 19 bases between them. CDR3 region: CASSPQWGVLSEAFF. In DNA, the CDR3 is TGTGCCAGCAGCCCGCAGTGGGGGGTTCTGTCTGAAGCTTTCTTT.

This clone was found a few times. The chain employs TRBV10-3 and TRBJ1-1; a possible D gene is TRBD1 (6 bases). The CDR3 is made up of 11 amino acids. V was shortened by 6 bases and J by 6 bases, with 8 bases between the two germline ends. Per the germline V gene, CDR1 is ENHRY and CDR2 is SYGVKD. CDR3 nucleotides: TGTGCCATCAGGGACAGCTCTGAAGCTTTCTTT. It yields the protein CAIRDSSEAFF.

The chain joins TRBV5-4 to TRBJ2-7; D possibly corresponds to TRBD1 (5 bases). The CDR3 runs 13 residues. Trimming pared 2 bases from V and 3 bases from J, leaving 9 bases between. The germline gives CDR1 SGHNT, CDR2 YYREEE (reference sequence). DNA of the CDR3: TGTGCCAGCAGCTTTGGGGCGGACTACGAGCAGTACGTC. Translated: CASSFGADYEQYV.

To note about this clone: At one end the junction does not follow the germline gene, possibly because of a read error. Here the CDR3 reads CSVEDRARVNF. DNA of the CDR3: TGCAGCGTTGAAGATCGGGCCAGGGTTAATTTT. The chain carries TRBV29-1 and TRBJ1-4, with D perhaps matching TRBD1 (5 bases). From germline, CDR1 is SQVTM and CDR2 ANQGSEA. The CDR3 sequence is 11 residues long.

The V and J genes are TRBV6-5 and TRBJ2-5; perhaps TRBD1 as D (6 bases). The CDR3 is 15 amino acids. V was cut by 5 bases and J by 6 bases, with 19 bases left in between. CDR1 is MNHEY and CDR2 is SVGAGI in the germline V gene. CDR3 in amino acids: CASSPIHRVGKTQYF. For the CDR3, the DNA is TGTGCCAGCAGTCCAATCCACAGGGTAGGAAAGACCCAGTACTTC.

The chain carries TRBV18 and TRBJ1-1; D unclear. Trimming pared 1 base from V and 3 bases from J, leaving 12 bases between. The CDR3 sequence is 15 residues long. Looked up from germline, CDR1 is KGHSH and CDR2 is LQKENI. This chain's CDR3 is CASSPLQVTDTEAFF. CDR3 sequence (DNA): TGTGCCAGCTCACCACTTCAGGTTACGGACACTGAAGCTTTCTTT. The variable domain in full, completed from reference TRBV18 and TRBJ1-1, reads NAGVMQNPRHLVRRRGQEARLRCSPMKGHSHVYWYRQLPEEGLKFMVYLQKENIIDESGMPKERFSAEFPKEGPSILRIQQVVRGDSAAYFCASSPLQVTDTEAFFGQGTRLTVV.

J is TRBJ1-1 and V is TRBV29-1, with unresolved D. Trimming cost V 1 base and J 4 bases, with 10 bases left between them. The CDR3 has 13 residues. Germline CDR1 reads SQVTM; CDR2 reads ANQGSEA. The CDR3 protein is CSVEGRGGTEAFF. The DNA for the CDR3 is TGCAGCGTTGAAGGTCGGGGAGGCACTGAAGCTTTCTTT.

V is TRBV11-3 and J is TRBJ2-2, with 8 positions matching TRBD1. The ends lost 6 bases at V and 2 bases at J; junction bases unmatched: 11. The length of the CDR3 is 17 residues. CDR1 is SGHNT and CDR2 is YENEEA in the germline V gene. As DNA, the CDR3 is TGTGCCAGCAGTCGTCCCGGGACAGGAACAAACACCGGGGAGCTGTTTTTT. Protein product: CASSRPGTGTNTGELFF.

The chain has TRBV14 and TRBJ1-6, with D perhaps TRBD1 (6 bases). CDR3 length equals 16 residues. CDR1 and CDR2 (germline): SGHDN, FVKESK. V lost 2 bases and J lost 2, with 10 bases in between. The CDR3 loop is CASSQPQGAYNSPLHF. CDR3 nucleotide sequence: TGTGCCAGCAGCCAACCACAGGGCGCCTATAATTCACCCCTCCACTTT.

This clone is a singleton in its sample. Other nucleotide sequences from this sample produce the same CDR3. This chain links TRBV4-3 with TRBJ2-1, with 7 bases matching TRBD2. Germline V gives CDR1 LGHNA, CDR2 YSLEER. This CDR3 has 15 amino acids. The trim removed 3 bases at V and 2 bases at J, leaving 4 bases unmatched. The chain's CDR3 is CASSQGLAAYNEQFF. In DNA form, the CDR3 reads TGCGCCAGCAGCCAGGGGCTAGCGGCCTACAATGAGCAGTTCTTC.

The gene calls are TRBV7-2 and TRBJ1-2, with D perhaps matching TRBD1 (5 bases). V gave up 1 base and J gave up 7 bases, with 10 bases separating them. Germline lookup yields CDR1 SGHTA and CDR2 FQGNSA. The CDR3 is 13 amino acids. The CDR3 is CASSLVGAGGYTF. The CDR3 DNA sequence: TGTGCCAGCAGCTTAGTTGGGGCAGGTGGCTACACCTTC.

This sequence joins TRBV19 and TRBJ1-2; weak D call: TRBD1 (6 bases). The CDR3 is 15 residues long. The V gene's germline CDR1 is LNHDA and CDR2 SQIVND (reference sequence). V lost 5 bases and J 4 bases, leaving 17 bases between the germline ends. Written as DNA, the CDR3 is TGTGCCAGTAGTCCCACGGACAGCAGGGGCTATGGCTACACCTTC. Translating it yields CASSPTDSRGYGYTF. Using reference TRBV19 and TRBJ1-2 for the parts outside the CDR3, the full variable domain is DGGITQSPKYLFRKEGQNVTLSCEQNLNHDAMYWYRQDPGQGLRLIYYSQIVNDFQKGDIAEGYSVSREKKESFPLTVTSAQKNPTAFYLCASSPTDSRGYGYTFGSGTRLTVV.

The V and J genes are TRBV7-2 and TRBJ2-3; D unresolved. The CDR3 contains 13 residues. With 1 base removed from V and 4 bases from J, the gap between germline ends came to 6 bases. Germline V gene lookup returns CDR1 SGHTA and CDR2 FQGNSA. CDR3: CASSLGYSDTQYF. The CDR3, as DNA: TGTGCCAGCAGCTTAGGGTACTCAGATACGCAGTATTTT.

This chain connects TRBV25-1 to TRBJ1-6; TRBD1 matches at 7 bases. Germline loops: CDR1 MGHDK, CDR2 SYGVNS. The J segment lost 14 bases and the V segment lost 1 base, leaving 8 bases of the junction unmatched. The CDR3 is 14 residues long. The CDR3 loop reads CASSEWGQTTTLHF. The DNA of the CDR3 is TGTGCCAGCAGTGAATGGGGACAGACTACTACCCTCCACTTT. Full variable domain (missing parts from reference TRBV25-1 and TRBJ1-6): EADIYQTPRYLVIGTGKKITLECSQTMGHDKMYWYQQDPGMELHLIHYSYGVNSTEKGDLSSESTVSRIRTEHFPLTLESARPSHTSQYLCASSEWGQTTTLHFGNGTRLTVT.

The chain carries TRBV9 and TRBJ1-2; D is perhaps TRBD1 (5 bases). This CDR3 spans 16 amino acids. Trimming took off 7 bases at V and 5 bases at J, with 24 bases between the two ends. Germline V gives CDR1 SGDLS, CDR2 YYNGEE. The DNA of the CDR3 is TGTGCCAGCCGGGGGTTGGGTCTGGTCTGGGAGTATGGCTACACCTTC. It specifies CASRGLGLVWEYGYTF.

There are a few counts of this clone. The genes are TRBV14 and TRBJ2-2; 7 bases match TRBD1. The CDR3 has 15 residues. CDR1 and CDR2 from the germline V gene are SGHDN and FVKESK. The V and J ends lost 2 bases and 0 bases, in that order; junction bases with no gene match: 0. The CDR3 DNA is TGTGCCAGCAGCCAAACAGGGGCGAACACCGGGGAGCTGTTTTTT. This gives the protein CASSQTGANTGELFF.

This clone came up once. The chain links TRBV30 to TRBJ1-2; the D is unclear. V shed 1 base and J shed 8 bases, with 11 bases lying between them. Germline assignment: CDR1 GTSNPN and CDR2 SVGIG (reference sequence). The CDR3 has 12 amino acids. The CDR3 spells CAWSAPGRGYTF. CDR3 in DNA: TGTGCCTGGAGTGCTCCTGGGAGGGGCTACACCTTC.

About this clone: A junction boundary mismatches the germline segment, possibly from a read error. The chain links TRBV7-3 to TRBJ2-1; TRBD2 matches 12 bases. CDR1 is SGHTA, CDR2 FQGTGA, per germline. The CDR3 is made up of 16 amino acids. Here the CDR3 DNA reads TGTGCCAGCAGCACCCTAGCGGGGGGGGCCTATAATGAGCAGTTCTTC. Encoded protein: CASSTLAGGAYNEQFF.

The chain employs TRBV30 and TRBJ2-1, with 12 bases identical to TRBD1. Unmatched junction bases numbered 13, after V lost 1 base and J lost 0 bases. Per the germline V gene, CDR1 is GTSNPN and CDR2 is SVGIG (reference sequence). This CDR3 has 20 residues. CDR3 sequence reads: CAWSGVGDRGLPGSYNEQFF. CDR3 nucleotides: TGTGCCTGGAGTGGGGTGGGGGACAGGGGGCTCCCCGGCTCCTACAATGAGCAGTTCTTC.

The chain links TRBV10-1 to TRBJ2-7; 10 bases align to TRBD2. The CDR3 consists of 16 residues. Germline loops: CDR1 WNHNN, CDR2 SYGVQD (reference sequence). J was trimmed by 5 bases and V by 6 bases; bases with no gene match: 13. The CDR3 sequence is CASRIKREGPLNEQYF. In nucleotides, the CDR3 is TGCGCCAGCAGGATAAAGCGGGAGGGCCCCCTAAACGAGCAGTACTTC.

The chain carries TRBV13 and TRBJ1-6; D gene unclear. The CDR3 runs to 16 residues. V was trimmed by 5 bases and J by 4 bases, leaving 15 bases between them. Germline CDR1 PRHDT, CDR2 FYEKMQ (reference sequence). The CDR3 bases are TGTGCCAGCAGCCCCGGCGCGGCAGAGTATAATTCACCCCTCCACTTT. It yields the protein CASSPGAAEYNSPLHF. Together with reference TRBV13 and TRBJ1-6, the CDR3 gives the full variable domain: AAGVIQSPRHLIKEKRETATLKCYPIPRHDTVYWYQQGPGQDPQFLISFYEKMQSDKGSIPDRFSAQQFSDYHSELNMSSLELGDSALYFCASSPGAAEYNSPLHFGNGTRLTVT.

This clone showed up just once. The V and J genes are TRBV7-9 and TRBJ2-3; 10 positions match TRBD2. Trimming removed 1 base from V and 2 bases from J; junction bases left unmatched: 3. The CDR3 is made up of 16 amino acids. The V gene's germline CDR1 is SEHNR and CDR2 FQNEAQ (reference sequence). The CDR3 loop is CASSLVGLADTDTQYF. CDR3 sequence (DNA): TGTGCCAGCAGCTTAGTAGGACTAGCGGACACAGATACGCAGTATTTT.